This T cell receptor beta chain was sequenced during a study of graft-versus-host responses after intestinal transplantation. This CDR3 contains 16 residues. The V gene end was trimmed by 5 bases and the J gene end by 1 base; junction bases not matched to a gene: 9. The germline V gene encodes CDR1 SEHNR and CDR2 FQNEAQ (reference sequence). Profiled with immunoSEQ multiplex PCR; TCRdb holds only in-frame clones, not every one. Seen here are approximately 90,000 clones, 85% to 95% observed once, and the top ten hold roughly 0.36%. A note on this clone: The antigen is undetermined.

The source was unstimulated CD8+ T cells sorted from spleen or lymph node cells, collected before transplant. V gene TRBV7-9 combines with J gene TRBJ1-2; 8 nucleotides match TRBD1. This TCR was sampled from a human donor who was the organ donor for an intestinal transplant. In DNA, the CDR3 is TGTGCCAGCAGCCCGTTGGGACAGGAGATTAACTATGGCTACACCTTC. Protein sequence: CASSPLGQEINYGYTF.